The 17 T cell receptor beta chains presented below share a single source sample, sequenced in a study of cytomegalovirus exposure and HLA in healthy donors. TCRdb keeps only in-frame clones here, not all; method: immunoSEQ multiplex PCR. The table lists 190,000 or so clones, around 81% of them singletons. The source material was PBMCs. These TCRs come from a woman in her late teens or twenties in good health and CMV-seropositive.

This clone was seen once. Other nucleotide sequences in the sample specify the same CDR3. The DNA of the CDR3 is TGTGCCAGCAGCTTAGGGACAGGGTGGACCTACGAGCAGTACTTC. Protein sequence: CASSLGTGWTYEQYF. The chain is built from TRBV7-9 and TRBJ2-7, with 8 nucleotides matching TRBD1. The CDR3 covers 15 residues. J lost 2 bases, V lost 1 base, and 4 bases had no gene match. Germline V CDR1 and CDR2: SEHNR, FQNEAQ (reference sequence).

This chain links TRBV12-5 with TRBJ1-1; tentatively, D is TRBD1 (5 bases). The CDR3 runs 16 residues. Germline CDR1 and CDR2: LGHNT and FRNRAP. V lost 2 bases and J 5 bases, leaving 18 bases between the germline ends. Here the CDR3 reads CASGLPPGFLGTEAFF. Written as DNA, the CDR3 is TGTGCTAGTGGTTTGCCTCCAGGGTTTTTGGGTACTGAAGCTTTCTTT.

V is TRBV5-6 and J is TRBJ2-2; a weak D match, TRBD1 (5 bases). Trimming shortened V by 0 bases and J by 4 bases, and 10 bases separated the two germline ends. Per germline, CDR1 SGHDT and CDR2 YYEEEE. The CDR3 sequence is 15 residues long. The CDR3 region has the DNA TGTGCCAGCAGCTTGGCTGGGGCGCGCACCGGGGAGCTGTTTTTT. Amino acid sequence: CASSLAGARTGELFF.

The chain links TRBV5-4 to TRBJ2-5, with D possibly being TRBD2 (7 bases). The CDR3 sequence is 15 residues long. Germline values: CDR1 SGHNT, CDR2 YYREEE (reference sequence). V lost 2 bases and J lost 4, with 15 bases in between. The CDR3 here is CASSFFGGGLETQYF. DNA of the CDR3: TGTGCCAGCAGCTTTTTTGGGGGGGGCTTAGAGACCCAGTACTTC. The complete variable domain, with remaining parts taken from reference TRBV5-4 and TRBJ2-5, reads ETGVTQSPTHLIKTRGQQVTLRCSSQSGHNTVSWYQQALGQGPQFIFQYYREEENGRGNFPPRFSGLQFPNYSSELNVNALELDDSALYLCASSFFGGGLETQYFGPGTRLLVL.

This clone has just one count. The chain combines TRBV7-2 with TRBJ2-1; 8 bases line up with TRBD1. The ends lost 6 bases at V and 4 bases at J; junction bases unmatched: 8. CDR1 and CDR2 (germline): SGHTA, FQGNSA. This CDR3 has 15 residues. CDR3: CASRIDRGEYNEQFF. CDR3 DNA sequence: TGTGCCAGCAGAATAGACAGGGGTGAGTACAATGAGCAGTTCTTC.

The chain employs TRBV30 and TRBJ2-1; D possibly corresponds to TRBD1 (6 bases). V dropped 1 base and J dropped 8 bases, with 24 bases sitting between them. CDR1 is GTSNPN, CDR2 SVGIG, per germline (reference sequence). This CDR3 contains 17 residues. The DNA of the CDR3 is TGTGCCTGGAGTGCCTCGATCCTCAGGGGCGTCAAGGATGAGCAGTTCTTC. As protein: CAWSASILRGVKDEQFF.

The J gene is TRBJ2-1, the V gene TRBV10-2; TRBD2 matches 7 bases. Trimming removed 10 bases from V and 8 bases from J; junction bases left unmatched: 8. In germline, CDR1 is WSHSY, CDR2 SAAADI. There are 12 residues in the CDR3. The CDR3 reads CATGWGGDEQFF. The CDR3 coding sequence is TGCGCCACGGGGTGGGGGGGTGATGAGCAGTTCTTC.

The gene calls are TRBV2 and TRBJ2-5, with TRBD1 matching 8 bases. V shed 5 bases, J shed 2 bases, and the junction held 4 bases outside the gene matches. CDR3 length equals 14 residues. Per the germline V gene, CDR1 is SNHLY and CDR2 is FYNNEI. The CDR3 region is CASSLTGGQETQYF. The CDR3 nucleotides read TGTGCCAGCAGTTTAACAGGGGGGCAAGAGACCCAGTACTTC.

V is TRBV19 and J is TRBJ1-1; D is perhaps TRBD1 (5 bases). CDR3 length: 15 residues. V lost 2 bases and J lost 1, with 11 bases in between. CDR1 LNHDA and CDR2 SQIVND come from the germline V gene (reference sequence). The CDR3 nucleotides are TGTGCCAGTAGTATACAGGGAGGGGCGAACACTGAAGCTTTCTTT. The encoded protein is CASSIQGGANTEAFF.

The chain combines TRBV7-6 with TRBJ1-1; no clear D. The V and J ends lost 1 base and 3 bases respectively, with 15 bases between them. This CDR3 has 16 residues. Germline V gene lookup returns CDR1 SGHVS and CDR2 FNYEAQ. CDR3 DNA: TGTGCCAGCAGCTTAGGCACAATCGGGTCCTACACTGAAGCTTTCTTT. It encodes CASSLGTIGSYTEAFF.

The chain recombines TRBV5-6 with TRBJ2-4; 8 bases are a match to TRBD1. This CDR3 contains 17 residues. Germline V gene sequence: CDR1 SGHDT, CDR2 YYEEEE. V gave up 5 bases and J gave up 1 base; unmatched junction bases: 11. The CDR3 here is CASSLLDRVTAKNIQYF. The CDR3 DNA is TGTGCCAGCAGTCTCCTGGACAGGGTAACGGCCAAAAACATTCAGTACTTC.

The chain carries TRBV7-9 and TRBJ1-5, with a possible D match to TRBD1 (5 bases). There are 18 residues in the CDR3. With 1 base removed from V and 2 bases from J, the gap between germline ends came to 18 bases. The V gene's germline CDR1 is SEHNR and CDR2 FQNEAQ (reference sequence). The CDR3 loop is CASSLGRRGLVGNQPQHF. The CDR3 DNA follows: TGTGCCAGCAGCTTAGGGCGACGGGGGTTGGTCGGCAATCAGCCCCAGCATTTT.

The chain couples TRBV5-1 to TRBJ1-2; 8 bases match TRBD1. After removal of 5 bases from V and 4 bases from J, the junction contained 10 bases not matched to a gene. The CDR3 spans 15 residues. CDR1 is SGHRS, CDR2 YFSETQ, per germline. DNA for the CDR3: TGCGCCAGCAGAAATCCGGGACAGGCTATCTATGGCTACACCTTC. This codes for CASRNPGQAIYGYTF. Complete variable domain (other parts from reference TRBV5-1 and TRBJ1-2): KAGVTQTPRYLIKTRGQQVTLSCSPISGHRSVSWYQQTPGQGLQFLFEYFSETQRNKGNFPGRFSGRQFSNSRSEMNVSTLELGDSALYLCASRNPGQAIYGYTFGSGTRLTVV.

This clone was picked up one time. The rearrangement joins TRBV6-1 to TRBJ2-1; 10 bases align to TRBD2. CDR1 and CDR2 (germline): MNHNS, SASEGT. The CDR3 contains 15 residues. The V and J ends lost 4 bases and 10 bases, in that order; junction bases with no gene match: 10. The CDR3 DNA reads as TGTGCCAGCAGTGGCCCAGCGGGGGGGTCGGGCGAGCAGTTCTTC. It specifies CASSGPAGGSGEQFF.

The table lists this clone with a few counts. The rearrangement uses TRBV5-1 and TRBJ1-5; D is uncertain. Germline V lookup: CDR1 SGHRS, CDR2 YFSETQ. V dropped 7 bases and J dropped 5 bases, with 13 bases sitting between them. The CDR3 is made up of 13 amino acids. The CDR3 loop reads CASAIESDQPQHF. The CDR3 DNA sequence: TGCGCCAGCGCGATAGAATCCGATCAGCCCCAGCATTTT.

The chain links TRBV7-8 to TRBJ1-1; weak D call: TRBD1 (5 bases). The germline gives CDR1 SGHVS, CDR2 FQNEAQ. CDR3 length: 14 amino acids. The V and J ends lost 3 bases and 5 bases respectively, with 13 bases between them. The CDR3 DNA sequence: TGTGCCAGCAGCTTTCGGGAGGGGAGGACTGAAGCTTTCTTT. Protein product: CASSFREGRTEAFF.

This clone was observed once. The chain links TRBV6-5 to TRBJ1-2; no reliable D call. Germline CDR1 reads MNHEY; CDR2 reads SVGAGI. The CDR3 runs to 15 residues. V was shortened by 0 bases and J by 4 bases, with 12 bases between the two germline ends. This CDR3 reads CASSYSISGGYGYTF. DNA of the CDR3: TGTGCCAGCAGTTACTCGATATCAGGTGGCTATGGCTACACCTTC.